This entry features one TCR beta chain sequence. The clone's antigen remains unknown. Per-base qualities were not stored, and no clone one base away is much larger. The data belong to a study of T-cell reconstitution after alpha-beta-depleted transplantation in children (dated by TCRdb to between 2015 and 2016). A note on the overall study: Using TCR repertoire profiling, the study quantitatively followed how T-cell immune reconstitution unfolded in children after TCRalphabeta/CD19-depleted allogeneic hematopoietic cell transplantation. The paper's findings and limits, for the study overall: The frequencies of hyperexpanded clones fell over the following months, and after one year, T-cell counts and TCRbeta diversity were mostly attributed to newly produced T cells. In some patients, the high TCRbeta diversity seen at day 60 was put down to recipient T cells and intrathymic progenitors that had survived conditioning. The apparently early recovery of alphabetaT-cell counts about two months after transplant reportedly depended on only several hundred rapidly expanded clones that came from non-depleted graft cells.

Library creation used PCR. The sequencer listed for this sample is Illumina HiSeq 2500. Molecular barcoding was employed in the preparation of TCR libraries, with unique molecular identifiers being used to normalize TCRbeta repertoire quantification. TCRdb's own reprocessing of the public reads used fastp at Q25 and MiXCR and kept productive beta chains. Entries that share a CDR3 protein sequence are merged under the most common genes and DNA. The table for this sample lists 440,000 or so distinct CDR3 sequences; roughly 43% of them were counted only once. Jointly, the top ten make up under 35% of the sample. The CDR3 has 17 amino acids, counting the end cysteine and phenylalanine. Only the CDR3 DNA is retained, 51 bases long and in frame from the first base. The germline V gene sets CDR1 to KGHSH and CDR2 to LQKENI. For this chain, trimming is 1 base at the V end and 3 bases at the J end, and the number of junction bases without a gene match is 10.

The intended sense of this specimen's treatment or condition label: allogeneic hematopoietic cell transplantation with graft depleted of TCRalphabeta T cells and CD19 B cells. TCRalphabeta/CD19-depleted allogeneic hematopoietic cell grafts were given to the transplant recipients, all of whom were children. In this chain, TRBV18 is recombined with TRBJ2-7, with 9 bases matching TRBD1. The sequence was obtained from a girl aged 2 to 9 with aplastic anemia, due to receive a stem cell transplant. The specimen was PBMCs, collected before TCRalphabeta/CD19-depleted stem cell transplant. The DNA sequence reads TGTGCCAGCTCACCACGGGGACAGGGCTTAATTGACTACGAGCAGTACTTC. It translates to CASSPRGQGLIDYEQYF.